The rows below give T cell receptor beta chains drawn from one sample of a study of neurological immune-mediated disorders. Using its own MiXCR run on the 5' RACE reads, TCRdb lists one record per CDR3 protein. Of approximately 23,000 distinct CDR3 sequences in the sample, roughly 13% were seen once. The sample was CD4+ T cells from blood. These TCRs come from a female donor with HTLV-1-associated myelopathy (HAM/TSP). Both conserved end residues are part of each CDR3. A D gene is named only where the DNA matches it firmly. Some rows have no size entry. The others give once, few or many, or a class for an expanded clone.

size,D,V,J,DNA,CDR3
many,.,TRBV12-3/TRBV12-4,TRBJ2-7,TGTGCCAGCAGTCGACTTGGGTACGAGCAGTACTTC,CASSRLGYEQYF
many,.,TRBV5-1,TRBJ2-2,TGCGCCAGCAGCATCGGCTGGACTGACACCGGGGAGCTGTTTTTT,CASSIGWTDTGELFF
medium-sized,.,TRBV5-5,TRBJ2-3,TGTGCCAGCAGCTTGGTTCCGGAGACTGGCGGTGCGCAGTATTTT,CASSLVPETGGAQYF
many,TRBD1,TRBV5-1,TRBJ2-7,TGCGCCAGCAGCCCACCGGGACAGGGTGACGAGCAGTACTTC,CASSPPGQGDEQYF
many,TRBD2,TRBV19,TRBJ2-1,TGTGCCAGTAGCGATGTAGCGGGAGCCTCCTACAATGAGCAGTTCTTC,CASSDVAGASYNEQFF
many,.,TRBV7-9,TRBJ1-1,TGTGCCAGCAGCCCCCGACAGACACCTATGAACACTGAAGCTTTCTTT,CASSPRQTPMNTEAFF
many,.,TRBV20-1,TRBJ2-3,TGCAGTGCTAGAGCGGGGGCTAGCACAGATACGCAGTATTTT,CSARAGASTDTQYF
many,.,TRBV14,TRBJ2-2,TGTGCCAGCAGCCAAGTTCTAGCAGGAATCGGGGAGCTGTTTTTT,CASSQVLAGIGELFF
many,.,TRBV29-1,TRBJ1-2,TGCAGCGTTGAACAGGGAGGAGGAGGCTACACCTTC,CSVEQGGGGYTF
many,.,TRBV20-1,TRBJ2-5,TGCAGTGCTAGGGAGATTGTGAGACAAGAGACCCAGTACTTC,CSAREIVRQETQYF
many,TRBD2,TRBV20-1,TRBJ2-1,TGCAGTGCTAGAGTGCCTCTAGCGGGGGCCTACAATGAGCAGTTCTTC,CSARVPLAGAYNEQFF
.,TRBD2,TRBV20-1,TRBJ2-5,TGCAGTGATAGAGACGCTAGCGGGAGGACGCAAGAGACCCAGTACTTC,CSDRDASGRTQETQYF
few,.,TRBV19,TRBJ1-1,TGTGCCAGCGCCGGGACGGTGAACACTGAAGCTTTCTTT,CASAGTVNTEAFF
many,.,TRBV7-9,TRBJ2-1,TGTGCCAGATCTCGGGGGAGCTCCTACAATGAGCAGTTCTTC,CARSRGSSYNEQFF
.,.,TRBV20-1,TRBJ2-3,TGCAGTGCTAGGGCCAGCCAATTCATTACTAGCACAGATACGCAGTATTTT,CSARASQFITSTDTQYF
once,.,TRBV20-1,TRBJ2-1,TGCAGTGCTAGAAGAGGGAGCCGCAATGAGCAGTTCTTC,CSARRGSRNEQFF
many,.,TRBV7-3,TRBJ2-3,TGTGCCAGCAGCCGAACCGGGGGAGTAGATACGCAGTATTTT,CASSRTGGVDTQYF
many,TRBD2,TRBV7-2,TRBJ2-7,TGTGCCAGCAGCTTCCGCGGCGGGGGGGTAGGGGAGCAGTACTTC,CASSFRGGGVGEQYF
many,TRBD2,TRBV20-1,TRBJ2-3,TGCAGTGCTTCGACTAGCGGGGGGGGCACAGATACGCAGTATTTT,CSASTSGGGTDTQYF
medium-sized,TRBD1,TRBV29-1,TRBJ2-7,TGCAGCGCCGGAGATACAGGGGGCTACGAGCAGTACTTC,CSAGDTGGYEQYF
.,.,TRBV12-3/TRBV12-4,TRBJ2-7,TGTGCCAGCAGTCGAGGATCAACCTACGAGCAGTACTTC,CASSRGSTYEQYF
medium-sized,TRBD2,TRBV7-2,TRBJ2-6,TGTGCCAGCAGCTTAGCGTGGGGACTAGCGAACTCTGGGGCCAACGTCCTGACTTTC,CASSLAWGLANSGANVLTF
.,.,TRBV5-1,TRBJ1-1,TGCGCCAGCAGCTTATTCGTATTAGGCACTGAAGCTTTCTTT,CASSLFVLGTEAFF
many,TRBD2,TRBV7-2,TRBJ2-5,TGTGCCAGCAGCTTAGCGAGCCCCGGACTAGCGGGGGGCCGAGCCAAAGAGACCCAGTACTTC,CASSLASPGLAGGRAKETQYF
many,TRBD1,TRBV5-6,TRBJ2-4,TGTGCCAGCAGCACGACAGGGATACTTCAGTACTTC,CASSTTGILQYF
many,.,TRBV11-3,TRBJ2-2,TGTGCCAGCAGCCCAAGTTCCTGGTGGAATAACACCGGGGAGCTGTTTTTT,CASSPSSWWNNTGELFF
medium-sized,TRBD2,TRBV7-2,TRBJ2-1,TGTGCCAGCAGCCATTTGACTAGCGGGGTTTATGAGCAGTTCTTC,CASSHLTSGVYEQFF
many,.,TRBV7-9,TRBJ2-5,TGTGCCAGCAGCTTTCAACAAGAGACCCAGTACTTC,CASSFQQETQYF
many,.,TRBV12-3/TRBV12-4,TRBJ2-1,TGTGCCAGCAGCCAAGAGGGGGAGCAGTTCTTC,CASSQEGEQFF
many,.,TRBV20-1,TRBJ2-2,TGCAGTGCTAGAGGCCAACTAGGACACGGGGAGCTGTTTTTT,CSARGQLGHGELFF
many,TRBD2,TRBV20-1,TRBJ2-5,TGCAGTGCTAGCCCCCTGGGGTGGACTAGCGGGGCTCGAGACCAGTACTTC,CSASPLGWTSGARDQYF
many,TRBD2,TRBV3-1,TRBJ2-7,TGTGCCAGCAGCCAAGCGGGGAGGGAGGTCAACGAGCAGTACTTC,CASSQAGREVNEQYF
many,TRBD1,TRBV6-6,TRBJ1-5,TGTGCCAGCAGGAGGGGGCGCCGCAATCAGCCCCAGCATTTT,CASRRGRRNQPQHF
many,TRBD1,TRBV2,TRBJ2-5,TGTGCCAGCAGCAAGTCACAGGGGGCCGGGGAGACCCAGTACTTC,CASSKSQGAGETQYF
many,.,TRBV11-2,TRBJ2-7,TGTGCCAGCAGCTTATCCGACGGAGCCTACGAGCAGTACTTC,CASSLSDGAYEQYF
many,.,TRBV5-1,TRBJ2-5,TGCGCCAGCAGTTCCGAGGAGAGGACCCAGTACTTC,CASSSEERTQYF
.,TRBD2,TRBV20-1,TRBJ2-1,TGCAGTGCTCGTACAGGGGGGACTAGCGGGAACAATGAGCAGTTCTTC,CSARTGGTSGNNEQFF
.,.,TRBV5-6,TRBJ1-5,TGTGCCAGCAGCTTTAGGGGGGCCGGCAATCGGCCCCAGCATTTT,CASSFRGAGNRPQHF
many,.,TRBV7-8,TRBJ2-1,TGTGCCAGCAGCCCTCGGGACCGCCACAATGAGCAGTTCTTC,CASSPRDRHNEQFF
many,TRBD1,TRBV12-3/TRBV12-4,TRBJ1-4,TGTGCCAGCAGAGCGGACAGGGCTAATGAAAAACTGTTTTTT,CASRADRANEKLFF
once,.,TRBV12-2,TRBJ1-1,TGTGCAAGTCGCTCCCGGGACAGGGGGCAGTCTTTCTTT,CASRSRDRGQSFF
.,TRBD1,TRBV29-1,TRBJ2-7,TGCAGCGGTCTGGGGACAGGGTTGCAGTACTTC,CSGLGTGLQYF
many,TRBD1,TRBV6-5,TRBJ2-7,TGTGCCAGCAGTTACTGGACAGGGGCTGGCACCTACGAGCAGTACTTC,CASSYWTGAGTYEQYF
many,TRBD1,TRBV9,TRBJ2-5,TGTGCCAGCAGCGTCCAGGGGGCCTCGGAGACCCAGTACTTC,CASSVQGASETQYF
many,.,TRBV7-9,TRBJ2-7,TGTGCCAGCAGCCATTACTGGGCAGGGGAGGTCTACGAGCAGTACTTC,CASSHYWAGEVYEQYF
many,TRBD2,TRBV29-1,TRBJ2-2,TGCAGCGGGGGGACTAGCGGGAGGGAAAGGTACACCGGGGAGCTGTTTTTT,CSGGTSGRERYTGELFF
many,TRBD1,TRBV7-8,TRBJ1-5,TGTGCCAGCAGCTCAGGACGGGACAGGAATAGCAATCAGCCCCAGCATTTT,CASSSGRDRNSNQPQHF
many,.,TRBV5-1,TRBJ2-1,TGCGCCAGCAGCTACCTCGACGGAGCCTACAATGAGCAGTTCTTC,CASSYLDGAYNEQFF
many,.,TRBV28,TRBJ1-5,TGTGCCAGTAGACTTGGGCTACACGTGGAGCCCCAGCATTTT,CASRLGLHVEPQHF
once,TRBD1,TRBV29-1,TRBJ2-1,TGCAGCGTTACCCAAGGACAGGCGTACAAAGAGCAGTTCTTC,CSVTQGQAYKEQFF
many,.,TRBV5-1,TRBJ2-6,TGCGCCAGCAGCACGACAGTTAGCTCTGGGGCCAACGTCCTGACTTTC,CASSTTVSSGANVLTF
many,TRBD2,TRBV4-2,TRBJ2-2,TGTGCCAGCAGCCTCCTGGGGACTAGCGGGCGGAACACCGGGGAGCTGTTTTTT,CASSLLGTSGRNTGELFF
.,.,TRBV20-1,TRBJ2-7,TGCAGTGCTAGAGGGCGGGACGGGGGCTACGAGCAGTGCTTC,CSARGRDGGYEQCF
.,.,TRBV28,TRBJ2-3,TGTGCCAGCAGGGGGGGGGGCGTCTCAGATACGCAGTATTTT,CASRGGGVSDTQYF
many,TRBD2,TRBV6-5,TRBJ2-3,TGTGCCAGCAGTTATCGGGAGGGAACAGATACGCAGTATTTT,CASSYREGTDTQYF
many,.,TRBV20-1,TRBJ2-2,TGCAGTGCTTCGGACGGGAACACCGGGGAGCTGTTTTTT,CSASDGNTGELFF
many,.,TRBV20-1,TRBJ2-2,TGCAGTGCTAGTTCTACGAACACCGGGGAGCTGTTTTTT,CSASSTNTGELFF
medium-sized,.,TRBV5-1,TRBJ2-1,TGCGCCAGCAGCTCGATCCGGGGGAGCTCCTACAATGAGCAGTTCTTC,CASSSIRGSSYNEQFF
many,.,TRBV20-1,TRBJ2-7,TGCAGTGCTAGAGTAGAGGGGACCTACGAGCAGTACTTC,CSARVEGTYEQYF
many,.,TRBV10-3,TRBJ2-2,TGTGCCATCAGTGAGTCTAGAGGAGTGGGGGAGCTGTTTTTT,CAISESRGVGELFF